Listed below are T cell receptor beta chains from one sample, sequenced in a study of blood T cell dynamics during melanoma immunotherapy. Libraries were prepared by immunoSEQ multiplex PCR; TCRdb keeps only in-frame clonotypes and omits some of them. Of 8,000 to 13,000 clones listed, about 88% were seen once; the top ten hold 8% to 10%. The material sequenced was blood, taken from a patient treated with checkpoint blockade. All receptors derive from a human donor with melanoma. Each CDR3 is given with its conserved first and last residue. A D gene is named only where the DNA matches it firmly. The size field is filled for only some rows; it gives once, few, many or a size class.

- | TRBJ1-2 | TRBD1 | TRBV10-2 | CASKPGTDNYGYTF | TGCGCCAGCAAACCCGGGACAGATAACTATGGCTACACCTTC
- | TRBJ2-7 | - | TRBV2 | CASSTDLDGEQYF | TGTGCCAGCAGTACTGATCTAGACGGAGAGCAGTACTTC
- | TRBJ2-6 | - | TRBV28 | CASTPLDPGANVLTF | TGTGCCAGCACCCCCCTGGACCCTGGGGCCAACGTCCTGACTTTC
- | TRBJ2-7 | TRBD2 | TRBV6-5 | CASSSGTSGKEQYF | TGTGCCAGCAGTTCCGGGACTAGCGGGAAAGAGCAGTACTTC
- | TRBJ2-4 | TRBD1 | TRBV7-8 | CASSEPGQGADIQYF | TGTGCCAGCAGCGAACCGGGACAGGGGGCCGACATTCAGTACTTC
- | TRBJ1-1 | - | TRBV19 | CASSIQGIENTEAFF | TGTGCCAGTAGTATACAGGGGATAGAGAACACTGAAGCTTTCTTT
- | TRBJ2-3 | - | TRBV5-1 | CASSLGQTRDTQYF | TGCGCCAGCAGCTTGGGACAGACCAGGGATACGCAGTATTTT
- | TRBJ1-1 | - | TRBV19 | CASSRLWGRTTEAFF | TGTGCCAGTAGTAGGCTTTGGGGGCGTACCACTGAAGCTTTCTTT
- | TRBJ1-5 | - | TRBV6-6 | CASRSQQGSNQPQHF | TGTGCCAGCAGATCACAACAGGGTAGCAATCAGCCCCAGCATTTT
- | TRBJ1-6 | - | TRBV4-3 | CASSQGLVQYNSPLHF | TGCGCCAGCAGCCAAGGTTTAGTACAGTATAATTCACCCCTCCACTTT
- | TRBJ1-5 | - | TRBV6-1 | CASSEWAEQPQHF | TGTGCCAGCAGTGAATGGGCAGAACAGCCCCAGCATTTT
- | TRBJ1-6 | - | TRBV6-5 | CASSYLTGSSPLHF | TGTGCCAGCAGTTACCTTACAGGCTCTTCACCCCTCCACTTT
- | TRBJ1-6 | - | TRBV9 | CASSVGRSGNSPLHF | TGTGCCAGCAGCGTAGGACGGAGCGGTAATTCACCCCTCCACTTT
once | TRBJ2-7 | TRBD2 | TRBV6-1 | CASSETSGGPYEQYF | TGTGCCAGCAGTGAGACTAGCGGGGGCCCATACGAGCAGTACTTC
- | TRBJ2-7 | TRBD2 | TRBV2 | CASRGAGDYEQYF | TGTGCCAGCAGAGGAGCGGGAGACTACGAGCAGTACTTC
- | TRBJ1-2 | - | TRBV6-5 | CASSYSILSRGGYTF | TGTGCCAGCAGTTACTCGATTTTGTCGAGAGGAGGCTACACCTTC
few | TRBJ2-3 | - | TRBV6-4 | CASSDSTLAGVGTQYF | TGTGCCAGCAGTGACTCGACACTAGCCGGTGTGGGTACGCAGTATTTT
- | TRBJ1-2 | - | TRBV5-4 | CASSSEVGGEAGYTF | TGTGCCAGCAGCTCCGAAGTTGGGGGCGAGGCCGGCTACACCTTC
- | TRBJ2-7 | TRBD1 | TRBV5-5 | CASSSQGAGYYEQYF | TGTGCCAGCAGCTCGCAGGGGGCCGGATACTACGAGCAGTACTTC
- | TRBJ2-1 | - | TRBV7-2 | CASSILGVNEQFF | TGTGCCAGCAGCATCCTAGGGGTTAATGAGCAGTTCTTC
- | TRBJ2-3 | TRBD1 | TRBV7-9 | CASSLRTGGGSDTQYF | TGTGCCAGCAGCTTACGGACAGGGGGCGGCTCAGATACGCAGTATTTT
- | TRBJ2-3 | TRBD1 | TRBV28 | CASRTGALGTDTQYF | TGTGCCAGCAGGACAGGGGCTTTGGGGACAGATACGCAGTATTTT
once | TRBJ2-3 | - | TRBV9 | CASRRGADPSDTQYF | TGTGCCAGCAGAAGGGGGGCGGACCCATCTGATACGCAGTATTTT
- | TRBJ1-1 | - | TRBV11-3 | CASSDDGQEAFF | TGTGCCAGCAGCGATGACGGACAGGAAGCTTTCTTT
- | TRBJ2-3 | - | TRBV7-8 | CASSPRGFDGTDTQYF | TGTGCCAGCAGCCCCCGGGGCTTTGATGGCACAGATACGCAGTATTTT
- | TRBJ2-1 | - | TRBV7-2 | CASSLEGTANYNEQFF | TGTGCCAGCAGCTTAGAGGGGACTGCTAACTACAATGAGCAGTTCTTC
- | TRBJ1-2 | TRBD1 | TRBV6-6 | CASSYGTGVYGYTF | TGTGCCAGCAGTTACGGGACAGGGGTCTATGGCTACACCTTC
- | TRBJ2-2 | - | TRBV5-4 | CASSLTQGGGTGELFF | TGTGCCAGCAGCTTGACCCAGGGAGGTGGTACCGGGGAGCTGTTTTTT
- | TRBJ1-5 | - | TRBV19 | CASIVGQPQHF | TGTGCCAGTATCGTCGGTCAGCCCCAGCATTTT
- | TRBJ1-2 | - | TRBV2 | CASSEVRNAGYTF | TGTGCCAGCAGTGAAGTTAGAAATGCTGGCTACACCTTC
- | TRBJ2-1 | TRBD2 | TRBV5-4 | CASSLRSGIHNEQFF | TGTGCCAGCAGCTTGCGTAGCGGGATTCACAATGAGCAGTTCTTC
- | TRBJ1-2 | - | TRBV4-2 | CASSPQRTAGDYGYTF | TGTGCCAGCAGCCCCCAGCGTACGGCAGGCGACTACGGCTACACCTTC
- | TRBJ2-7 | - | TRBV7-2 | CASSLLAGVGYEQYF | TGTGCCAGCAGCTTGCTAGCCGGTGTGGGCTACGAGCAGTACTTC
- | TRBJ1-2 | TRBD1 | TRBV11-2 | CASSPRTGVFDYTF | TGTGCCAGCAGCCCACGGACAGGGGTCTTTGACTACACCTTC
once | TRBJ1-2 | TRBD1 | TRBV9 | CASSGDRWNGYTF | TGTGCCAGCAGCGGGGACAGGTGGAATGGCTACACCTTC
- | TRBJ1-6 | TRBD1 | TRBV2 | CASSTGTGSSPLHF | TGTGCCAGCAGTACCGGGACAGGGAGTTCACCCCTCCACTTT
- | TRBJ2-7 | TRBD1 | TRBV5-6 | CASSSTGGNSYEQYF | TGTGCCAGCAGCAGCACAGGGGGGAACTCCTACGAGCAGTACTTC
- | TRBJ2-2 | TRBD2 | TRBV19 | CASSTSGGATGELFF | TGTGCCAGTAGCACTAGCGGGGGGGCGACCGGGGAGCTGTTTTTT
- | TRBJ2-3 | - | TRBV10-2 | CASKEGEAGDTQYF | TGCGCCAGCAAAGAAGGGGAGGCCGGAGATACGCAGTATTTT
once | TRBJ2-2 | TRBD2 | TRBV2 | CASKISGKNTGELFF | TGTGCCAGCAAAATCAGCGGGAAGAACACCGGGGAGCTGTTTTTT
- | TRBJ2-7 | TRBD1 | TRBV6-1 | CASRRTGELYEQYF | TGTGCCAGCAGACGGACAGGGGAACTCTACGAGCAGTACTTC
few | TRBJ2-7 | TRBD1 | TRBV6-5 | CASRTGQGAGEQYF | TGTGCCAGCAGGACTGGACAGGGGGCGGGTGAGCAGTACTTC
- | TRBJ1-5 | - | TRBV19 | CASSIVGTQVGNQPQHF | TGTGCCAGTAGTATAGTAGGGACCCAAGTAGGCAATCAGCCCCAGCATTTT
once | TRBJ2-5 | TRBD2 | TRBV4-3 | CASSPRRLAGGGQETQYF | TGCGCCAGCAGTCCGAGACGGCTAGCGGGGGGTGGACAAGAGACCCAGTACTTC
- | TRBJ1-2 | TRBD1 | TRBV6-6 | CASSYSGQGQAGGYTF | TGTGCCAGCAGTTACTCGGGACAGGGCCAAGCGGGTGGCTACACCTTC
- | TRBJ1-2 | - | TRBV5-1 | CASSLDGWGYTF | TGCGCCAGCAGCTTGGACGGGTGGGGCTACACCTTC
- | TRBJ1-5 | - | TRBV5-4 | CASSPGPQNQPQHF | TGTGCCAGCAGCCCGGGACCGCAAAATCAGCCCCAGCATTTT